Included here is one TCR beta chain sequence, with context. Its antigen is unidentified. Time point reported: patch test 1, 2 weeks after DPC sensitization. The treatment was: therapeutic diphenylcyclopropenone sensitization with weekly scalp DPC. Germline lookup yields CDR1 SGHRS and CDR2 YFSETQ. V dropped 0 bases and J dropped 7 bases, with 5 bases sitting between them. The CDR3 totals 12 residues. Individual cDNA molecules each carried unique molecular identifiers attached by the library. In TCRdb, the RACE reads were re-called with MiXCR into one record per CDR3 protein. The sample shows 65,000 to 85,000 distinct CDR3 sequences, about 9.3% of them seen only once. The data belong to a study of human T cells and chemical hapten exposure. About the research overall: Across the whole study, which lasted roughly 24 weeks, patients were given diphenylcyclopropenone on the scalp once a week.

Study-wide findings and caveats: Controls had significantly fewer large CDR3 similarity clusters than were formed by expanded TCRs.

This clonotype originated in a woman aged 45 to 65 with alopecia areata. Some clones in this sample may be carry-over from other donors' samples. The sequencing here drew on whole blood, taken in connection with sensitization to the hapten diphenylcyclopropenone (DPC). The V and J genes are TRBV5-1 and TRBJ2-1; D remains ambiguous. The CDR3 DNA reads TGCGCCAGCAGCTTGGCCTTAAATGAGCAGTTCTTC. Its protein product is CASSLALNEQFF.